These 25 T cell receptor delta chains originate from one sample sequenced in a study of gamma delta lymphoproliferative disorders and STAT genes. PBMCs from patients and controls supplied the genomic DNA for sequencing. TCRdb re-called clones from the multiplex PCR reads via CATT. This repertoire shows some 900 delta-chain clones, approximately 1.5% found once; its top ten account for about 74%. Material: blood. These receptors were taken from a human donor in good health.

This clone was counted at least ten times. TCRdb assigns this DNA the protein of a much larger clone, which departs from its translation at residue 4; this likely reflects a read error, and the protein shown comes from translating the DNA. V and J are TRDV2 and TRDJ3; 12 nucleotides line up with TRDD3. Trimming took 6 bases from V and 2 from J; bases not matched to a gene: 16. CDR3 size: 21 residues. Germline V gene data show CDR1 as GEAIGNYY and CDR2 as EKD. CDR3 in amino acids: CACNKGWGIRESTWDTRQMFF. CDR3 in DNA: TGTGCCTGTAACAAGGGCTGGGGGATACGCGAGTCCACCTGGGACACCCGACAGATGTTTTTC.

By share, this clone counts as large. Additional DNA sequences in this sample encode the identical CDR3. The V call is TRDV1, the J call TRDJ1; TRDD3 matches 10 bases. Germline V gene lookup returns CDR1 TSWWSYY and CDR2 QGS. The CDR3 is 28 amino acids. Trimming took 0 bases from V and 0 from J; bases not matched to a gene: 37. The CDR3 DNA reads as TGTGCTCTTGGGGAACTGCACCCATCCCTTCCCCCTTACTGGGGGATCCCCCAGGCGTTGTTCTACACCGATAAACTCATCTTT. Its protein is CALGELHPSLPPYWGIPQALFYTDKLIF.

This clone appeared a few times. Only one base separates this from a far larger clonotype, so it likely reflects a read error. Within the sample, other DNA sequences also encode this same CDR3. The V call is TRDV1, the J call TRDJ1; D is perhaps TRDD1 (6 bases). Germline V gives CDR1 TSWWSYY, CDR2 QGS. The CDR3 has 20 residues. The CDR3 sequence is CALGDQSYSLRWKYTDKLIF. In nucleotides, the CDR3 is TGTGCTCTTGGGGATCAAAGTTATTCCTTACGATGGAAATACACCGACAAACTCATCTTT.

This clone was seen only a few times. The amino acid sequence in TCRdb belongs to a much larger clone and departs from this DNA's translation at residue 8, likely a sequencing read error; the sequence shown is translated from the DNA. The CDR3 loop reads CALGDQSCSLRWKYTDKLIF. Here the CDR3 DNA reads TGTGCTCTTGGGGATCAAAGTTGTTCCTTACGATGGAAATACACCGATAAACTCATCTTT. J is TRDJ1 and V is TRDV1, with D tentatively TRDD1 or TRDD2 (5 bases each). The V and J ends lost 3 bases and 0 bases respectively, with 26 bases between them. CDR1 is TSWWSYY, CDR2 QGS, per germline. This CDR3 comprises 20 residues.

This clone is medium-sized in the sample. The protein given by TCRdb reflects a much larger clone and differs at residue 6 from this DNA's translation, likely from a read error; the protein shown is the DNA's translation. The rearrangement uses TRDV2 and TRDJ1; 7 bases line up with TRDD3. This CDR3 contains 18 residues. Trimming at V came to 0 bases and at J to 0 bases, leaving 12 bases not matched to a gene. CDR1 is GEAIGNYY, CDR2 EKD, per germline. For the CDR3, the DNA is TGTGCCTGTGACACCGCCGGGGGATTGGGAAAGTACACCGATAAACTCATCTTT. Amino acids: CACDTAGGLGKYTDKLIF.

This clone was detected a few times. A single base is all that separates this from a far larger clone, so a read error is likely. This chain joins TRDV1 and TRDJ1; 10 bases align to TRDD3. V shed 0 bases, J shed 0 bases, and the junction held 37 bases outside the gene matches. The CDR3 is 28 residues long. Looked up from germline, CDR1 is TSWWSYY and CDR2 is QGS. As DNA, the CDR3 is TGTGCTCTTGGGGAACTGCACCCATCCCTTCTCCCTTACTGGGGGATCCCCCAGGCGTTGTTCTACACCGATAAACTCATCTTT. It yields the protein CALGELHPSLLPYWGIPQALFYTDKLIF.

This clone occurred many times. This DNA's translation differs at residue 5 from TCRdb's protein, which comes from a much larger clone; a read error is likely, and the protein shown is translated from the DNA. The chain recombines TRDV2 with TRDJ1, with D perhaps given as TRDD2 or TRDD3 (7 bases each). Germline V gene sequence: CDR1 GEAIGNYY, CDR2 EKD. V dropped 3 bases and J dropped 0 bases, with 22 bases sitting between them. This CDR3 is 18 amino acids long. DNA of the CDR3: TGTGCCTGTGACCCTCCCTTCCTTGGGGGGATTGACACCGATAAACTCATCTTT. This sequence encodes CACDPPFLGGIDTDKLIF.

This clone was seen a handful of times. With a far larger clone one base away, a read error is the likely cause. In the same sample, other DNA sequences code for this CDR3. CDR3 sequence: CACDTPFLGGIDTDKLIF. The CDR3 DNA is TGTGCCTGTGACACTCCCTTCCTCGGGGGGATTGACACCGATAAACTCATCTTT. The chain couples TRDV2 to TRDJ1; the D gene could be TRDD2 or TRDD3 (7 bases each). Germline V gene data show CDR1 as GEAIGNYY and CDR2 as EKD. V lost 1 base and J lost 0, with 20 bases in between. The CDR3 is 18 residues long.

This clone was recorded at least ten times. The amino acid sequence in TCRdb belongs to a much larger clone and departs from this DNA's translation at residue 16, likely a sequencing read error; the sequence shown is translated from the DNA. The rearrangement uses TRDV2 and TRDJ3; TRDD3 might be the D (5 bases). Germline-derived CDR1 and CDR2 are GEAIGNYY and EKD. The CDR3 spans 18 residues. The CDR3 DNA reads TGTGCCTGTGACACGGCGGGCCCGAGCTCCTGGGACACCCGACAGACGTTTTTC. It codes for CACDTAGPSSWDTRQTFF.

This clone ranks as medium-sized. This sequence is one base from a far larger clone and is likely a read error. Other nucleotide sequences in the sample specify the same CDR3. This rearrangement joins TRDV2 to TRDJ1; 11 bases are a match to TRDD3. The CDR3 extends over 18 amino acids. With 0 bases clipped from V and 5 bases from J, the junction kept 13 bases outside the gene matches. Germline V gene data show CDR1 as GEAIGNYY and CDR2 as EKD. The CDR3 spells CACDTVSTGGYSTDKLIF. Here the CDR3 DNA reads TGTGCCTGTGACACCGTTTCTACTGGGGGATATTCCACTGATAAACTCATCTTT.

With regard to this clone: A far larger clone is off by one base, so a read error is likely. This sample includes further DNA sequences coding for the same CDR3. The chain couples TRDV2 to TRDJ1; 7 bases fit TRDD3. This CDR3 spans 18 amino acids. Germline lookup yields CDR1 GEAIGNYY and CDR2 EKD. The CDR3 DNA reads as TGTGCCTGTGACACCGTCGGGGGATTGGGAAAGTACACTGATAAACTCATCTTT. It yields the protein CACDTVGGLGKYTDKLIF.

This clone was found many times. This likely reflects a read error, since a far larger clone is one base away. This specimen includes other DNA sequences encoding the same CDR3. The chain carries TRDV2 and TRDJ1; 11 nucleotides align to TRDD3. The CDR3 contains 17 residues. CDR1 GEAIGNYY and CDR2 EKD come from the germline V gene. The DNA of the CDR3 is TGTGCCTGTGACTCTATGATACTGGGGGATAGAACCGATAAACTTATCTTT. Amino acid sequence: CACDSMILGDRTDKLIF.

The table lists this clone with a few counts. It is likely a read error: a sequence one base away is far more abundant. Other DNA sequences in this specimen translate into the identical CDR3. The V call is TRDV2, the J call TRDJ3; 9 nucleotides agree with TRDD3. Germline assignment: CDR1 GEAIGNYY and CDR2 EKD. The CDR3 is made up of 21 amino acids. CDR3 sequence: CACDTTGTGGVPTWDTRQMFF. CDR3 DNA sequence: TGTGCCTGTGACACAACGGGAACTGGGGGAGTACCCACCTGGGACACCAGACAGATGTTTTTC.

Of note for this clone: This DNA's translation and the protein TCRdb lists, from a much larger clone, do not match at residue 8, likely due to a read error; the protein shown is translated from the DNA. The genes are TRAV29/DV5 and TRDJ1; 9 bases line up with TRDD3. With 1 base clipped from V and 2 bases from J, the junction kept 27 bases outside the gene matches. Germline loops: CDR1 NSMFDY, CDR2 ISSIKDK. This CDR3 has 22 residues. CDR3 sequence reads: CAASRENLCRGYVDYCTDKLIF. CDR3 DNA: TGTGCAGCAAGCCGGGAGAACCTCTGTAGGGGATACGTGGATTATTGTACCGATAAACTCATCTTT.

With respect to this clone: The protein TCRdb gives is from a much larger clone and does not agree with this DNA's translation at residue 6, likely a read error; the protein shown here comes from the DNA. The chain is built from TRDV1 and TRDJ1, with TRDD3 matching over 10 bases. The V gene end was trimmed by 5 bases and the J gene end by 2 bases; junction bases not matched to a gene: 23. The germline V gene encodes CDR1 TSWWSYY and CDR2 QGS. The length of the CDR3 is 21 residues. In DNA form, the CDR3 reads TGTGCTCTTGGGAACATACAGGGGGCTGGGGGATATAAAACGTGGACCGATAAACTCATCTTT. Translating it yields CALGNIQGAGGYKTWTDKLIF.

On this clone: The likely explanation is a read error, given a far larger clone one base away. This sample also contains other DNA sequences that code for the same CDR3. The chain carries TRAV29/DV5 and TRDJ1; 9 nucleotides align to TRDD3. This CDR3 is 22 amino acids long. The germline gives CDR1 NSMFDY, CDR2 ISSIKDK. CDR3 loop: CAASRENPCRGYVDYCTDKLIF. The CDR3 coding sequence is TGTGCAGCAAGCCGGGAGAACCCCTGTAGGGGATACGTGGATTATTGTACCGATAAGCTCATCTTT.

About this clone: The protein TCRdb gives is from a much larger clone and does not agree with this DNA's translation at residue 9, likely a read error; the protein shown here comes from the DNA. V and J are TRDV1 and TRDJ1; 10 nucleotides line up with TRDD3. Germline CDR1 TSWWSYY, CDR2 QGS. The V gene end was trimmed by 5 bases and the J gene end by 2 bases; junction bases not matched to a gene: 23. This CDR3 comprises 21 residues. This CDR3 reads CALGNTQGSGGYKTWTDKLIF. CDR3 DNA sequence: TGTGCTCTTGGGAACACACAGGGGTCTGGGGGATATAAAACGTGGACCGATAAACTCATCTTT.

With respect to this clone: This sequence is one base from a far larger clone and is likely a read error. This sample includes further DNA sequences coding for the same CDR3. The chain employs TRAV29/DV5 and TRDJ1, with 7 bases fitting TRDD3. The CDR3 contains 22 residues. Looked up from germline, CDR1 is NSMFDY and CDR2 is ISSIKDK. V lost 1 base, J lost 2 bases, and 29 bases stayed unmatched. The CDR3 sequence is CAASRENPCRGYVDYCTDKLIF. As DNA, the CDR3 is TGTGCAGCAAGCCGGGAGAACCCCTGTAGAGGATACGTGGATTATTGTACCGATAAACTCATCTTT.

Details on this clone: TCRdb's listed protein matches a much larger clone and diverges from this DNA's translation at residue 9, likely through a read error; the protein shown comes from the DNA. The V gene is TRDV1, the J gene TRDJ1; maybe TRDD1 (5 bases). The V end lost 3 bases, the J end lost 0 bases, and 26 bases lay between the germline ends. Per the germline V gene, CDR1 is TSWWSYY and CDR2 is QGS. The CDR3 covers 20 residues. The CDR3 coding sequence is TGTGCTCTTGGGGATCAAAGTTATACCTTACGATGGAAATACACCGATAAACTCATCTTT. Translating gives CALGDQSYTLRWKYTDKLIF.

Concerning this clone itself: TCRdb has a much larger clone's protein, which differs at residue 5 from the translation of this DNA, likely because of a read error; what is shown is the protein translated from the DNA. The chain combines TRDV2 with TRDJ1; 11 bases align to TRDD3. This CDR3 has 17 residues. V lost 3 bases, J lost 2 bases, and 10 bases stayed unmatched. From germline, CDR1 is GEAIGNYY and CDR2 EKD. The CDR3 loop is CACDPMILGDRTDKLIF. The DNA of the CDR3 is TGTGCCTGTGACCCTATGATACTGGGGGATAGAACCGATAAACTCATCTTT.

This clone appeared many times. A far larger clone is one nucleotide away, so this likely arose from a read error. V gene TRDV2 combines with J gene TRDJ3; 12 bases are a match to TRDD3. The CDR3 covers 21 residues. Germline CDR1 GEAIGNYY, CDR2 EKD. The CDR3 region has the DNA TGTGCCTGTGACAAGGGCTGGGGGATACGCGAGTCCACCTGGGACACCCAACAGATGTTTTTC. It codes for CACDKGWGIRESTWDTQQMFF.

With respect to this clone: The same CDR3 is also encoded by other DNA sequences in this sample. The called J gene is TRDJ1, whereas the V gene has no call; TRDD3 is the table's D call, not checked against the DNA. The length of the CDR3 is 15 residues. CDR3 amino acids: CAIGTGGWGTDKLIF. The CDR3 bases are TGCGCAATTGGTACCGGGGGATGGGGAACCGATAAACTCATCTTT.

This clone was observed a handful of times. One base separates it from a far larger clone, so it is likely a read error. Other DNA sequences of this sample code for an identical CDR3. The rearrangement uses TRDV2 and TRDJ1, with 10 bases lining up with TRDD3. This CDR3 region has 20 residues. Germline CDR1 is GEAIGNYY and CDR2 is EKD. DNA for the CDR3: TGTGCCTGTGACACGATTCCTACCCCGGTACTGGGGGATCAGACCGATAAACTTATCTTT. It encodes CACDTIPTPVLGDQTDKLIF.

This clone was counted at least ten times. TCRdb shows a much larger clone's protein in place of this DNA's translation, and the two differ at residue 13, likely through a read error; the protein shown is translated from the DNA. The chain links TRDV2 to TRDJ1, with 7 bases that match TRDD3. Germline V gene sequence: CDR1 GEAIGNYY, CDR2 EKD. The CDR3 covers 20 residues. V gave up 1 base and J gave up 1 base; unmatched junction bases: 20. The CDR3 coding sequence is TGTGCCTGTGACACGTCGGGCCTGGGGGCAAAGGATGCCTTCACCGATAAACTCATCTTT. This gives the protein CACDTSGLGAKDAFTDKLIF.

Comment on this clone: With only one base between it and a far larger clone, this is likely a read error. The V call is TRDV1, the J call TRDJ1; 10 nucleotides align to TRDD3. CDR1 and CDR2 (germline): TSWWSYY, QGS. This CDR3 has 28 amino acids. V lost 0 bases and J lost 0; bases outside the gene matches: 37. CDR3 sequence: CALGELHPPLPPYWGIPQALFYTDKLIF. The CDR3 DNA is TGTGCTCTTGGGGAACTGCACCCACCCCTTCCCCCTTACTGGGGGATCCCCCAGGCGTTGTTCTACACCGATAAACTCATCTTT.